Shown below are 2 T cell receptor beta chains from a single sample sequenced in a study of draining lymph node invasion in breast cancer. One entry per CDR3 protein results from TCRdb running MiXCR on the bulk RNA-seq reads. The profile covers some 3,100 distinct CDR3 sequences, with less than 65% appearing a single time and around 3.6% taken by the ten largest. Cells sorted as CD4+ CD45RA- CD25high were taken as memory regulatory T cells. The sample taken for sequencing was sorted memory Tregs from a lymph node. These receptors were taken from a female donor with luminal breast cancer.

The CDR3: CASSLESRVRDEQFF. DNA of the CDR3: TGCGCCAGCAGCTTGGAATCTAGGGTTCGGGACGAGCAGTTCTTC. This chain links TRBV5-1 with TRBJ2-1, with D perhaps assigned TRBD1 or TRBD2 (5 bases each). The ends were cut back, 0 bases at V and 10 bases at J, with 17 bases in the middle. The CDR3 has 15 residues. The germline V gene encodes CDR1 SGHRS and CDR2 YFSETQ.

V is TRBV5-6 and J is TRBJ2-5; D perhaps matches TRBD2 (6 bases). The CDR3 is made up of 14 amino acids. CDR1 is SGHDT, CDR2 YYEEEE, per germline. The ends were cut back, 0 bases at V and 5 bases at J, with 11 bases in the middle. CDR3: CASSLAGGSETQYF. CDR3 nucleotides: TGTGCCAGCAGCTTGGCCGGGGGTTCCGAGACCCAGTACTTC. Based on the CDR3 plus reference TRBV5-6 and TRBJ2-5, the full variable domain is DAGVTQSPTHLIKTRGQQVTLRCSPKSGHDTVSWYQQALGQGPQFIFQYYEEEERQRGNFPDRFSGHQFPNYSSELNVNALLLGDSALYLCASSLAGGSETQYFGPGTRLLVL.